What follows are 15 T cell receptor beta chains derived from one specimen sequenced in a study of response to subunit inactivated influenza vaccine. MiXCR, applied by TCRdb to the RT-PCR reads, yields one record per CDR3 protein. This sample yields roughly 160,000 distinct CDR3 sequences, of which over 8.5% are seen a single time; around 40% belongs to the top ten. The material was CD8+ T cells sorted from PBMCs, obtained less than 30 months after vaccination. The origin of the receptors is a man between 50 and 69 years old who received an inactivated influenza vaccine.

This chain uses TRBV28 with TRBJ2-3, with 11 bases matching TRBD2. CDR3 length: 17 amino acids. The ends lost 4 bases at V and 4 bases at J; junction bases unmatched: 10. Germline V gives CDR1 MDHEN, CDR2 SYDVKM. CDR3 in DNA: TGTGCCAGCAGTTCTCCTATAGCGGGAGGGCCGGCAGATACGCAGTATTTT. The encoded protein is CASSSPIAGGPADTQYF.

This clonotype was counted ten times or more. This chain connects TRBV7-8 to TRBJ2-7; D is uncertain. CDR3 length: 13 amino acids. Deletions cut 3 bases from V and 5 bases from J, with 11 bases between. Germline assignment: CDR1 SGHVS and CDR2 FQNEAQ. CDR3 sequence: CASSFAVENEQYF. The CDR3 DNA reads TGTGCCAGCAGCTTTGCAGTAGAGAACGAGCAGTACTTC.

This rearrangement joins TRBV12-3 or TRBV12-4 to TRBJ2-7, with D perhaps assigned TRBD1 or TRBD2 (5 bases each). With 7 bases removed from V and 0 bases from J, the gap between germline ends came to 16 bases. CDR3 length equals 15 residues. The CDR3 DNA follows: TGTGCCAGCAAGTCCGGGACCCATAGCTCCTACGAGCAGTACTTC. It codes for CASKSGTHSSYEQYF.

This rearrangement joins TRBV7-6 to TRBJ2-1, with D perhaps given as TRBD1 or TRBD2 (6 bases each). V was shortened by 1 base and J by 8 bases, with 21 bases between the two germline ends. This CDR3 is built from 17 residues. CDR1 is SGHVS, CDR2 FNYEAQ, per germline. The CDR3 sequence is CASSLGPIGGNFDEQFF. DNA of the CDR3: TGTGCCAGCAGCTTAGGACCCATAGGGGGGAATTTCGATGAGCAGTTCTTC.

This clonotype was picked up a small number of times. The rearrangement uses TRBV29-1 and TRBJ1-2; 9 nucleotides agree with TRBD1. The trim removed 6 bases at V and 3 bases at J, leaving 5 bases unmatched. Germline CDR1 reads SQVTM; CDR2 reads ANQGSEA. The CDR3 spans 13 residues. CDR3 sequence: CSVPRTGDYGYTF. CDR3 nucleotides: TGCAGCGTACCAAGGACAGGGGACTATGGCTACACCTTC.

This clonotype was seen many times. This chain links TRBV11-2 with TRBJ2-1; no clear D. Germline V gene lookup returns CDR1 SGHAT and CDR2 FQNNGV. The CDR3 sequence is 12 residues long. V was cut by 5 bases and J by 9 bases, with 11 bases left in between. The CDR3 coding sequence is TGTGCCAGCAGCACTTCCTGGGCTGAGCAGTTCTTC. Amino acids: CASSTSWAEQFF.

V and J are TRBV29-1 and TRBJ2-2; 11 positions match TRBD1. The length of the CDR3 is 16 residues. V lost 5 bases to trimming and J lost 3 bases; unmatched junction nucleotides: 8. Germline loops: CDR1 SQVTM, CDR2 ANQGSEA. CDR3 protein: CSVWDRGIGDTGELFF. The CDR3 DNA follows: TGCAGCGTTTGGGACAGGGGGATTGGGGACACCGGGGAGCTGTTTTTT.

The V call is TRBV2, the J call TRBJ2-1; 10 bases align to TRBD1. Germline CDR1 reads SNHLY; CDR2 reads FYNNEI. V lost 6 bases and J lost 1; bases outside the gene matches: 9. This CDR3 has 17 amino acids. CDR3 region: CASRARDRGPSYNEQFF. For the CDR3, the DNA is TGTGCCAGCAGAGCCCGGGACAGGGGTCCTTCCTACAATGAGCAGTTCTTC.

Only a few counts were recorded for this clonotype. V usage is TRBV28 and J usage is TRBJ2-1; D tentatively reads TRBD1 or TRBD2 (6 bases each). Germline-derived CDR1 and CDR2 are MDHEN and SYDVKM. The V and J ends lost 4 bases and 8 bases respectively, with 18 bases between them. The CDR3 extends over 15 amino acids. This CDR3 reads CASSSEGEVDDEQFF. The CDR3, as DNA: TGTGCCAGCAGTTCTGAGGGGGAGGTTGACGATGAGCAGTTCTTC.

At least ten counts were recorded for this clonotype. This sequence joins TRBV7-9 and TRBJ2-7; TRBD2 might be the D (6 bases). Germline CDR1 and CDR2: SEHNR and FQNEAQ (reference sequence). The CDR3 has 13 amino acids. The V and J ends lost 0 bases and 3 bases respectively, with 6 bases between them. CDR3 region: CASSLAGGYEQYF. The CDR3 nucleotides read TGTGCCAGCAGCTTAGCGGGGGGCTACGAGCAGTACTTC.

The CDR3 DNA sequence: TGTGCCAGCAGCGAGACTAGAGTCGAGCAGTACTTC. Amino acids: CASSETRVEQYF. V usage is TRBV2 and J usage is TRBJ2-7; D possibly corresponds to TRBD2 (6 bases). V lost 6 bases and J lost 6, with 12 bases in between. This CDR3 is 12 amino acids long. The V gene's germline CDR1 is SNHLY and CDR2 FYNNEI.

The table lists this clonotype with a few counts. In DNA, the CDR3 is TGTGCCAGCAGCCAAGAGTTCGGGGGAAAGGCTGGAAACACCATATATTTT. Its translation is CASSQEFGGKAGNTIYF. The gene calls are TRBV3-1 and TRBJ1-3, with D perhaps TRBD1 (5 bases). Trimming pared 0 bases from V and 2 bases from J, leaving 14 bases between. The CDR3 length is 17 residues. CDR1 is LGHDT and CDR2 is YNNKEL in the germline V gene (reference sequence).

There are a few counts of this clonotype. The rearrangement links TRBV5-5 to TRBJ1-1; D ambiguous. The CDR3 totals 14 residues. In germline, CDR1 is SGHKS, CDR2 YYEKEE (reference sequence). The V and J ends lost 0 bases and 1 base respectively, with 7 bases between them. Written as DNA, the CDR3 is TGTGCCAGCAGCTTGGCCGGACGGAACACTGAAGCTTTCTTT. Its protein is CASSLAGRNTEAFF.

The V call is TRBV29-1, the J call TRBJ2-2; TRBD2 matches at 7 bases. This CDR3 has 15 amino acids. Germline V gene lookup returns CDR1 SQVTM and CDR2 ANQGSEA. Trimming cost V 2 bases and J 6 bases; bases outside gene matches: 9. DNA for the CDR3: TGCAGCGTTGAATTGGCGGGAGTACCCCCCGGGGAGCTGTTTTTT. This encodes CSVELAGVPPGELFF.

The chain joins TRBV28 to TRBJ2-7, with D unresolved. The CDR3 is 14 residues long. Germline V gene sequence: CDR1 MDHEN, CDR2 SYDVKM. V was shortened by 8 bases and J by 3 bases, with 17 bases between the two germline ends. CDR3 in DNA: TGTGCCAGCCGCCGCGCGGTGATGTACTACGAGCAGTACTTC. It encodes CASRRAVMYYEQYF.